The present T cell receptor beta chain was sequenced within a study of blood T cells in healthy people across ages. The use of a sample-barcoded 5' primer and a J-beta primer mix characterized a second PCR of roughly 6 to 11 cycles. TCRdb re-called the 5' RACE reads with MiXCR, one entry per CDR3 protein. The sample holds approximately 680,000 distinct CDR3 sequences, approximately 31% seen once. This CDR3 has 13 amino acids. Germline CDR1 reads SGHRS; CDR2 reads YFSETQ. V dropped 0 bases and J dropped 4; count of bases not matched to a gene: 0. The sample holds many counts of this clonotype. This chain joins TRBV5-1 and TRBJ2-7; 8 bases are shared with TRBD1. This clonotype was obtained from an elderly woman in good health. The sample was blood. CDR3 DNA sequence: TGCGCCAGCAGCTTGGACAGGGGGTACGAGCAGTACTTC. Protein product: CASSLDRGYEQYF.